Described below is a single TCR beta chain sequence and its context. These data come from a study of blood T cell repertoires in COVID-19. Background on the study: Some COVID-19 samples were acute and others convalescent; all came from the United States, Italy and Spain.

The germline V gene encodes CDR1 SGHDT and CDR2 YYEEEE. The CDR3 totals 12 residues. Trimming removed 1 base at V and 7 bases at J, with 6 bases between. The recovered donors of Cohort 3 showed two negative PCRs, clearance, or symptom resolution. The table came from immunoSEQ multiplex PCR; TCRdb's copy has only in-frame clones and leaves some out. The data contain roughly 330,000 clones, around 86% of them singletons. The sequencing sample was made of PBMCs or T cells enriched from blood (not recorded which). This sequence joins TRBV5-6 and TRBJ2-1; D unresolved. The receptor's source is a woman between 18 and 29 years old who had recovered from COVID-19. This chain's CDR3 is CASSLQQNEQFF. The CDR3 DNA reads TGTGCCAGCAGCTTGCAACAGAATGAGCAGTTCTTC.